The clone carrying this T cell receptor (beta chain) came up a few times. Its antigen is still unknown. Repertoires were generated with immunoSEQ multiplex PCR, while TCRdb's copy carries only in-frame clones and drops some. The sample shows about 110,000 clones, roughly 87% of them seen only once. Germline V gives CDR1 MGHRA, CDR2 YSYEKL. This CDR3 region has 18 residues. Between the trimmed V and J ends, which lost 3 bases and 1 base, there was a span of 21 bases. The sample originates from a study of T cell responses to AZD1222 COVID-19 vaccine. Overall study results and limits: Donors, mostly white British, included more females; clonal diversity was possibly underestimated. The span of vaccine-associated CD4 TCRs extended across spike, with dominance at 160-218 and 743-854. Spike-specific TCR breadth and depth went up after people got two AZD1222 doses.

The receptor comes from an adult in good health. This sample comprised peripheral blood, obtained on day 0 of MenACWY control vaccination. The chain recombines TRBV4-1 with TRBJ1-2; D uncertain. CDR3 amino acids: CASSHRTLGRVDNYGYTF. The CDR3 DNA sequence: TGCGCCAGCAGCCACCGCACCCTCGGGAGGGTGGATAACTATGGCTACACCTTC.